A single sample gave rise to the 18 T cell receptor beta chains below, sequenced in a study of cytomegalovirus exposure and HLA in healthy donors. The PCR used 60 Vbeta and 13 Jbeta primers. Here immunoSEQ multiplex PCR was the method, and the copy in TCRdb shows in-frame clones only, minus some. The sample carries approximately 220,000 clones, roughly 88% recorded once. Sequences were obtained from PBMCs. These receptors were taken from a boy between 2 and 10 years old in good health and CMV-seronegative.

V usage is TRBV30 and J usage is TRBJ2-7; TRBD2 might be the D (6 bases). The CDR3 consists of 16 residues. Trimming shortened V by 0 bases and J by 6 bases, and 21 bases separated the two germline ends. Germline CDR1 is GTSNPN and CDR2 is SVGIG (reference sequence). The CDR3 sequence is CAWSVWTAGYHGEQYF. The CDR3 coding sequence is TGTGCCTGGAGTGTATGGACGGCGGGGTACCACGGCGAGCAGTACTTC.

This chain joins TRBV6-4 and TRBJ2-3; possibly TRBD1 for D (6 bases). Trimming took off 2 bases at V and 4 bases at J, with 19 bases between the two ends. The CDR3 spans 17 residues. CDR1 MRHNA and CDR2 SNTAGT come from the germline V gene. CDR3 nucleotide sequence: TGTGCCAGCAGTGACCAATATCCGGGACACCCGCCAGATACGCAGTATTTT. Protein: CASSDQYPGHPPDTQYF.

A few counts support this clone. In nucleotides, the CDR3 is TGCGCCAGCAGCTTGACAAGTAACTATGGCTACACCTTC. Translated: CASSLTSNYGYTF. V usage is TRBV5-1 and J usage is TRBJ1-2; D is undetermined. Germline assignment: CDR1 SGHRS and CDR2 YFSETQ. Trimming took off 1 base at V and 1 base at J, with 5 bases between the two ends. The CDR3 totals 13 residues. The full variable domain, in which reference TRBV5-1 and TRBJ1-2 provide the parts outside the CDR3, is KAGVTQTPRYLIKTRGQQVTLSCSPISGHRSVSWYQQTPGQGLQFLFEYFSETQRNKGNFPGRFSGRQFSNSRSEMNVSTLELGDSALYLCASSLTSNYGYTFGSGTRLTVV.

The chain links TRBV6-5 to TRBJ1-1; TRBD1 aligns across 10 bases. The CDR3 covers 15 residues. The trim removed 0 bases at V and 6 bases at J, leaving 4 bases unmatched. The germline gives CDR1 MNHEY, CDR2 SVGAGI. CDR3 residues: CASSYSGTGVSEAFF. The DNA of the CDR3 is TGTGCCAGCAGTTACTCGGGGACAGGGGTCTCTGAAGCTTTCTTT.

The chain carries TRBV18 and TRBJ2-7; 9 positions match TRBD1. V was clipped by 4 bases and J by 1 base; unmatched bases: 5. The CDR3 is made up of 15 amino acids. Looked up from germline, CDR1 is KGHSH and CDR2 is LQKENI. The DNA for the CDR3 is TGTGCCAGCTCACAAAACAGGGGGCGGTCCTACGAGCAGTACTTC. Its protein is CASSQNRGRSYEQYF.

This clone was found once. CDR3 in DNA: TGTGCCAGCAGCTCTAACGGTACACTCTGGCGGGTGAGTGGCTACACCTTC. Residues: CASSSNGTLWRVSGYTF. The genes are TRBV7-3 and TRBJ1-2; D gene unclear. Germline values: CDR1 SGHTA, CDR2 FQGTGA. V shed 4 bases and J shed 7 bases, with 25 bases lying between them. The CDR3 contains 17 residues.

The chain combines TRBV11-3 with TRBJ2-2; 7 positions match TRBD2. The CDR3 runs to 15 residues. V gave up 3 bases and J gave up 0 bases; unmatched junction bases: 1. Germline CDR1 SGHNT, CDR2 YENEEA. The CDR3 nucleotides read TGTGCCAGCAGCTTTGGGGGGGCGAACACCGGGGAGCTGTTTTTT. Protein sequence: CASSFGGANTGELFF. Complete variable domain (other parts from reference TRBV11-3 and TRBJ2-2): EAGVVQSPRYKIIEKKQPVAFWCNPISGHNTLYWYLQNLGQGPELLIRYENEEAVDDSQLPKDRFSAERLKGVDSTLKIQPAELGDSAVYLCASSFGGANTGELFFGEGSRLTVL.

The V gene is TRBV5-6, the J gene TRBJ2-7, with TRBD2 as a possible D gene (7 bases). Deletions cut 0 bases from V and 5 bases from J, with 12 bases between. Germline CDR1 is SGHDT and CDR2 is YYEEEE. The CDR3 covers 14 residues. The CDR3 nucleotides read TGTGCCAGCAGCTTGGGATCGGGGGGCCACGAGCAGTACTTC. Its translation is CASSLGSGGHEQYF.

The V call is TRBV27, the J call TRBJ1-1; 7 positions match TRBD1. J was trimmed by 4 bases and V by 4 bases; bases with no gene match: 9. The CDR3 covers 15 residues. Germline values: CDR1 MNHEY, CDR2 SMNVEV (reference sequence). This CDR3 is CASSSDRVGPTEAFF. The CDR3 nucleotides read TGTGCCAGCAGTTCTGACAGGGTCGGGCCCACTGAAGCTTTCTTT.

The V gene is TRBV19, the J gene TRBJ1-2; perhaps TRBD1 as D (5 bases). This CDR3 has 14 amino acids. Germline V gene data show CDR1 as LNHDA and CDR2 as SQIVND (reference sequence). V dropped 3 bases and J dropped 8 bases, with 16 bases sitting between them. The CDR3 nucleotides read TGTGCCAGTAGTATCGGCTCAGGGTTGGTCGGCTACACCTTC. This codes for CASSIGSGLVGYTF. Full variable domain (missing parts from reference TRBV19 and TRBJ1-2): DGGITQSPKYLFRKEGQNVTLSCEQNLNHDAMYWYRQDPGQGLRLIYYSQIVNDFQKGDIAEGYSVSREKKESFPLTVTSAQKNPTAFYLCASSIGSGLVGYTFGSGTRLTVV.

The chain employs TRBV5-1 and TRBJ1-3; D unclear. Per the germline V gene, CDR1 is SGHRS and CDR2 is YFSETQ. CDR3 size: 16 residues. V lost 0 bases and J 0 bases, leaving 10 bases between the germline ends. The CDR3 spells CASSLGVAGSGNTIYF. The DNA of the CDR3 is TGCGCCAGCAGCTTGGGGGTGGCAGGCTCTGGAAACACCATATATTTT.

The chain employs TRBV6-1 and TRBJ2-1, with 10 bases fitting TRBD1. The CDR3 is 15 residues long. With 8 bases clipped from V and 3 bases from J, the junction kept 7 bases outside the gene matches. CDR1 MNHNS and CDR2 SASEGT come from the germline V gene. The DNA for the CDR3 is TGTGCCAGCGGTCCCGGACAGGGGGTCTACAATGAGCAGTTCTTC. Translation gives CASGPGQGVYNEQFF.

The CDR3, as DNA: TGCAGTGCTCCCCAGGGAAATGAGCAGTTCTTC. Its translation is CSAPQGNEQFF. V usage is TRBV20-1 and J usage is TRBJ2-1, with a weak D call TRBD1 (5 bases). Germline values: CDR1 DFQATT, CDR2 SNEGSKA (reference sequence). The CDR3 sequence is 11 residues long. V dropped 5 bases and J dropped 7 bases, with 9 bases sitting between them.

The chain couples TRBV4-2 to TRBJ2-1; TRBD2 might be the D (6 bases). Germline-derived CDR1 and CDR2 are LGHNA and YNFKEQ. The ends were cut back, 2 bases at V and 5 bases at J, with 13 bases in the middle. There are 15 residues in the CDR3. CDR3 bases: TGTGCCAGCAGCCAACTAGCGACGACGGACAATGAGCAGTTCTTC. Residues: CASSQLATTDNEQFF.

This sequence joins TRBV19 and TRBJ1-1; no firm D call. Trimming took 6 bases from V and 1 from J, leaving 12 bases between them. CDR1 is LNHDA, CDR2 SQIVND, per germline (reference sequence). CDR3 length equals 14 residues. CDR3 bases: TGTGCCAGTAGACCCGGCCCGGGGAACACTGAAGCTTTCTTT. Translating gives CASRPGPGNTEAFF. Filled out from reference TRBV19 and TRBJ1-1, the complete variable domain reads DGGITQSPKYLFRKEGQNVTLSCEQNLNHDAMYWYRQDPGQGLRLIYYSQIVNDFQKGDIAEGYSVSREKKESFPLTVTSAQKNPTAFYLCASRPGPGNTEAFFGQGTRLTVV.

The chain links TRBV6-5 to TRBJ1-3; D is perhaps TRBD1 (6 bases). This CDR3 is 14 amino acids long. Germline V gives CDR1 MNHEY, CDR2 SVGAGI. Trimming removed 8 bases at V and 4 bases at J, with 15 bases between. This CDR3 is CASSGGGDGNTIYF. CDR3 DNA sequence: TGTGCCAGCTCAGGAGGGGGGGACGGAAACACCATATATTTT.

The V call is TRBV5-6, the J call TRBJ2-3, with TRBD1 matching over 11 bases. The J segment lost 2 bases and the V segment lost 6 bases, leaving 11 bases of the junction unmatched. The CDR3 runs 17 residues. The germline V gene encodes CDR1 SGHDT and CDR2 YYEEEE. DNA for the CDR3: TGTGCCAGCAATATGAACCGGGACAGGGGGTTCACAGATACGCAGTATTTT. Protein product: CASNMNRDRGFTDTQYF.

CDR3 nucleotide sequence: TGCGCCAGCAGTGATAAGGCAGGCCGAAGTTCCGGCTACACCTTC. It translates to CASSDKAGRSSGYTF. The rearrangement links TRBV10-2 to TRBJ1-2; unclear D gene. Between the trimmed V and J ends, which lost 3 bases and 8 bases, there was a span of 19 bases. The CDR3 has 15 residues. Germline V CDR1 and CDR2: WSHSY, SAAADI.